This T cell receptor beta chain is from a study of CD8+ T cells in alopecia areata. About the study: Treated patients swallowed 5 to 10 mg of oral tofacitinib twice daily. Using the percentage of affected scalp area, treated patients' severity was scored. General study results and limits: Many of the expanded lesional clones endured in scalp and blood while on tofacitinib. Tofacitinib yielded significantly lower scalp clonality and fewer expanded CD8+ clones among the top 100.

Noted treatment: oral pan-JAK inhibitor, 5-10 mg twice daily. This clone was recorded a few times. Its target is unknown. The sequencing template was cDNA reverse transcribed from extracted RNA. The data were produced by immunoSEQ multiplex PCR, yet TCRdb's version contains in-frame clones alone and is incomplete. The table includes about 160,000 clones, under 70% detected once. Germline values: CDR1 SGHRS, CDR2 YFSETQ. CDR3 length: 14 residues. Trimming stripped 2 bases from V and 7 bases from J, with 13 bases between. The specimen comprised CD4+ T cells sorted from blood, sampled at week 4, from a patient treated with tofacitinib. This receptor was identified in a human donor with alopecia areata. The chain links TRBV5-1 to TRBJ1-5; no clear D. The CDR3: CASSFDGSKQPQHF. The CDR3 nucleotides read TGCGCCAGCAGCTTCGACGGTTCTAAACAGCCCCAGCATTTT.